The clone carrying this T cell receptor beta chain showed up many times. Its antigen remains unknown. The junction had 9 bases not matched to a gene; V was cut back by 2 bases and J by 5 bases. This CDR3 is 15 amino acids long. Germline V gives CDR1 SGHRS, CDR2 YFSETQ. This record comes from a study of CD8 T cells in ankylosing spondylitis. The study, taken as a whole, reports: Peripheral blood held disease-linked clones only at relatively low frequency, and these were CD8+. Reportedly, significant enrichment of disease-linked clones occurred in matched ankylosing spondylitis synovial fluid. Blood from ankylosing spondylitis patients appeared to carry a characteristic roughly eight-variant TCR beta motif.

5'-RACE, quantitative and with molecular barcodes, yielded the TCR beta libraries. TCRdb fed the 5' RACE reads into MiXCR, producing one record per CDR3 protein. Of roughly 470,000 distinct CDR3 sequences listed, 25% to 30% were seen once; the top ten hold about 0.9%. The chain recombines TRBV5-1 with TRBJ1-1; 7 bases are shared with TRBD1. The sample was blood, either unsorted or a sorted T cell fraction (not recorded which). This clonotype was obtained from a male donor with ankylosing spondylitis. CDR3 DNA: TGCGCCAGCAGCTTTAACCCGTCAGGGGGTACTGAAGCTTTCTTT. It specifies CASSFNPSGGTEAFF.